Sequencing of this T cell receptor (beta chain) was carried out in a study of blood T cell repertoires in COVID-19. Original methodology: From reference gene primer amplification, estimates of nucleated cell counts were derived. The assay was immunoSEQ multiplex PCR, and TCRdb's table has in-frame clones only and misses some. From that table come the V and J calls and clone size; the DNA was used to work out D and trimming. The sample has some 270,000 clones; about 89% are singletons. The CDR3 is 15 amino acids. With V trimmed by 7 bases and J by 4 bases, 14 bases remained unmatched. Germline CDR1 is SQVTM and CDR2 is ANQGSEA.

This chain links TRBV29-1 with TRBJ2-7, with 9 bases matching TRBD1. The source is a man aged 45-60 years with acute or convalescent COVID-19. Specimen: peripheral blood. Here the CDR3 DNA reads TGCAGCGCTGGCGGTATTGAACAGGGGGCTTACGAGCAGTACTTC. It is translated as CSAGGIEQGAYEQYF.